This T cell receptor beta chain was retrieved from a study of OX40 agonist ivuxolimab in advanced cancers. Study at large: Patients were treated with ivuxolimab, an agonistic anti-OX40 (CD134) antibody. Patients were treated with intravenous ivuxolimab, dosed at 0.01 to 10 mg/kg and infused every 2 weeks. The dose-escalation cohort had hepatocellular carcinoma, melanoma, renal cell or head and neck cancer.

Produced via immunoSEQ multiplex PCR; TCRdb's table is partial and in-frame only. The sample includes tens of thousands of clones, 85% to 95% seen only once; the top ten take roughly 15%. Cycle 7 day 1, cycle 4 day 1, and baseline were the timepoints at which blood was sampled. CDR1 SEHNR and CDR2 FQNEAQ come from the germline V gene (reference sequence). This CDR3 has 15 amino acids. V was clipped by 3 bases and J by 4 bases; unmatched bases: 7. The chain carries TRBV7-9 and TRBJ1-1, with 8 positions matching TRBD1. Sequencing was performed on CD4+ or CD8+ T cells sorted from blood, taken in a trial of the OX40 agonist ivuxolimab. The clonotype originates from an adult with an advanced solid tumor such as melanoma, head and neck, liver or kidney cancer. The CDR3 coding sequence is TGTGCCAGCAGCTTCCCAGGGGGCAGGAGCACTGAAGCTTTCTTT. As protein: CASSFPGGRSTEAFF. The whole variable domain, filled in from reference TRBV7-9 and TRBJ1-1, reads DTGVSQNPRHKITKRGQNVTFRCDPISEHNRLYWYRQTLGQGPEFLTYFQNEAQLEKSRLLSDRFSAERPKGSFSTLEIQRTEQGDSAMYLCASSFPGGRSTEAFFGQGTRLTVV.